The entry below gives a single TCR beta chain sequence along with its context. The antigen is not known. Both 60 Vbeta primers and 13 Jbeta primers went into the PCR. Repertoires were generated with immunoSEQ multiplex PCR, while TCRdb's copy carries only in-frame clones and drops some. The sample includes about 160,000 clones, approximately 73% of them seen just once. The record originates from a study of cytomegalovirus exposure and HLA in healthy donors. On the study more broadly: Within the Caucasian-associated ancestry cluster were 65% to 85% of the approximately 400 genotyped donors.

This CDR3 has 15 amino acids. The germline CDR1 and CDR2 sequences are SQVTM and ANQGSEA. Trimming took 6 bases from V and 1 from J; bases not matched to a gene: 8. Study-wide results and limits: Upon later analysis, HLA-associated TCR beta chains proved more clonally expanded than other, equally common chains. Analysis was carried out at a later point, and it linked a missense DCLRE1C variant to TCR beta V- and J-gene trimming. In an earlier analysis, productive rearrangement rates for most beta V segments clustered near 87% or 30%.

This sequence was found in a man aged 45 to 65 in good health and CMV-seronegative. The chain has TRBV29-1 and TRBJ2-2, with 7 bases fitting TRBD1. Sequenced input: PBMCs. The CDR3 here is CSVRGRGQNTGELFF. In DNA, the CDR3 is TGCAGCGTCCGCGGTAGGGGGCAGAACACCGGGGAGCTGTTTTTT.